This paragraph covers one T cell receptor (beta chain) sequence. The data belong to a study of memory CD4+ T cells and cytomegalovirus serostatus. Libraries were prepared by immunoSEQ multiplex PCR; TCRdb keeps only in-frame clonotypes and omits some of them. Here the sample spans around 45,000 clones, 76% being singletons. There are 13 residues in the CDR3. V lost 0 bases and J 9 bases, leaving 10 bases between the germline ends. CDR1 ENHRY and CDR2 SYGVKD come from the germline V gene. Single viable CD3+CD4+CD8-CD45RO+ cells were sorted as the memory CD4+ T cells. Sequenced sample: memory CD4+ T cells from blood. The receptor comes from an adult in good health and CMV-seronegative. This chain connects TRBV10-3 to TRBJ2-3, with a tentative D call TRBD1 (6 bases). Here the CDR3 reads CAISESNRETQYF. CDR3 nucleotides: TGTGCCATCAGTGAGTCAAACAGGGAGACGCAGTATTTT.